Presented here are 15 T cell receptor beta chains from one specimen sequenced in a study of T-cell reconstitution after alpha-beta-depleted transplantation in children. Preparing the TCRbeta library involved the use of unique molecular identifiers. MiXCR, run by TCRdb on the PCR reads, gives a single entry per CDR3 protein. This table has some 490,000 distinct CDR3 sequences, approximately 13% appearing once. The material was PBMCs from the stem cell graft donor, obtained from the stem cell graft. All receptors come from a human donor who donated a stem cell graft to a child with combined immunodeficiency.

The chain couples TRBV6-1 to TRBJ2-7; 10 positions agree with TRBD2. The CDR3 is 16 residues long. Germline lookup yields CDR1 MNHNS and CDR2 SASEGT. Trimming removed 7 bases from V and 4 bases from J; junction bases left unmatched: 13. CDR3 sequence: CASTPLGTSGIYEQYF. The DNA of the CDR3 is TGTGCCAGCACCCCCTTAGGCACTAGCGGGATTTACGAGCAGTACTTC.

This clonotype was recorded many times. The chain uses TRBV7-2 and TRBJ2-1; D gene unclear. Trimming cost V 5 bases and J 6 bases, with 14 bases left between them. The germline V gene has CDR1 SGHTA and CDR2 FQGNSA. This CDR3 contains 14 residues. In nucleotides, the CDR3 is TGTGCCAGCAGCCCTAGTCCTATCATCAATGAGCAGTTCTTC. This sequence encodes CASSPSPIINEQFF.

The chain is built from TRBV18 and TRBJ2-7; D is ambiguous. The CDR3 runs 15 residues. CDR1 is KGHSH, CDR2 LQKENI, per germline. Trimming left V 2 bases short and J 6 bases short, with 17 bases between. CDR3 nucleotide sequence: TGTGCCAGCTCACCATTAACAGAAGGCCGTTCCGAGCAGTACTTC. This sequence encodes CASSPLTEGRSEQYF.

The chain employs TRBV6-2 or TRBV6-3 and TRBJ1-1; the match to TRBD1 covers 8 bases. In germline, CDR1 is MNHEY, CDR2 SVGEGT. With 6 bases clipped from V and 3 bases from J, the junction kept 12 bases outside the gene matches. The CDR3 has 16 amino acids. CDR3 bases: TGTGCCAGCAGCCACGGTGGGACAGGAGTGCACACTGAAGCTTTCTTT. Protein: CASSHGGTGVHTEAFF.

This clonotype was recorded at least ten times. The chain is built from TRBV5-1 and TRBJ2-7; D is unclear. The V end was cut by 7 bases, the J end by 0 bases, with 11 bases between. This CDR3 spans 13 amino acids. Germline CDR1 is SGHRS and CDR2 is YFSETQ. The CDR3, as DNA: TGCGCCAGCTCGGTGACGGGCTCCTACGAGCAGTACTTC. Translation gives CASSVTGSYEQYF.

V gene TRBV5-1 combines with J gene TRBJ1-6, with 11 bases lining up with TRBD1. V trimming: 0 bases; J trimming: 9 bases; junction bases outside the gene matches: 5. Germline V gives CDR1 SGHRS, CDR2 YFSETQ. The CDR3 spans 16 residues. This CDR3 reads CASSLEGTGGRSPLHF. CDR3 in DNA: TGCGCCAGCAGCTTGGAGGGGACAGGGGGTCGTTCACCCCTCCACTTT.

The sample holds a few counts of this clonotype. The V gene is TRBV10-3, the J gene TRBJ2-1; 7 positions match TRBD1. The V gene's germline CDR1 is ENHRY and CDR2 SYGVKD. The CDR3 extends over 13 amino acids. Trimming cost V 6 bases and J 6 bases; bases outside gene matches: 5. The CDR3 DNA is TGTGCCATCAGACGACAGGGCAGCAATGAGCAGTTCTTC. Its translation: CAIRRQGSNEQFF.

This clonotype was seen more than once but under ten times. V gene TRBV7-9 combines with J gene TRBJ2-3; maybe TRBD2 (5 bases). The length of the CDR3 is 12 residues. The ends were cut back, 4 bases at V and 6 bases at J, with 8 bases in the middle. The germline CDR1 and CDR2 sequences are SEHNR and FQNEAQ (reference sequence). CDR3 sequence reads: CASSSEVDTQYF. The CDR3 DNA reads TGTGCCAGCAGCTCGGAGGTGGATACGCAGTATTTT.

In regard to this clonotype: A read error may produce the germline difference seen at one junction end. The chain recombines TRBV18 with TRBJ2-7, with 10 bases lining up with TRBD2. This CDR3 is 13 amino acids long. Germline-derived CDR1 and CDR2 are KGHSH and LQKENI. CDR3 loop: CASSSRPGLALDF. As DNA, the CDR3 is TGTGCCAGCTCATCACGGCCGGGACTAGCGCTCGACTTC.

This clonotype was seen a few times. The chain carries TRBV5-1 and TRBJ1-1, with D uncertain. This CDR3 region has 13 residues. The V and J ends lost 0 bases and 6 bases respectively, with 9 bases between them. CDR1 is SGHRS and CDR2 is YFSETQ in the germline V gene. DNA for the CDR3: TGCGCCAGCAGCTTGGGGGCGGGCTCTGAAGCTTTCTTT. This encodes CASSLGAGSEAFF.

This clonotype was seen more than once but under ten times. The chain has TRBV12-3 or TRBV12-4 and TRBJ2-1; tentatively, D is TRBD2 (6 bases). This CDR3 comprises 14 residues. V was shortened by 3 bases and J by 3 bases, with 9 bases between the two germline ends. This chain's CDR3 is CASSFAGNYNEQFF. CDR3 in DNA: TGTGCCAGCAGTTTCGCGGGGAACTACAATGAGCAGTTCTTC.

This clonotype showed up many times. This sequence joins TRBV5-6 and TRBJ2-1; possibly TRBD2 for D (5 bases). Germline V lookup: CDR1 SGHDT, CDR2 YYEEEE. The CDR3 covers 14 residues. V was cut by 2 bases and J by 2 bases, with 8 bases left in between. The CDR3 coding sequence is TGTGCCAGCAGCTTTAGACTACCCTACAATGAGCAGTTCTTC. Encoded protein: CASSFRLPYNEQFF. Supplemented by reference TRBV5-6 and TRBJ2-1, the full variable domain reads DAGVTQSPTHLIKTRGQQVTLRCSPKSGHDTVSWYQQALGQGPQFIFQYYEEEERQRGNFPDRFSGHQFPNYSSELNVNALLLGDSALYLCASSFRLPYNEQFFGPGTRLTVL.

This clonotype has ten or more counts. The CDR3 nucleotides read TGTGCCAGCAGCTTGGGGCCGACAACATCCTACGAGCAGTACTTC. The encoded protein is CASSLGPTTSYEQYF. V gene TRBV5-5 combines with J gene TRBJ2-7; no definite D call. Germline V gene lookup returns CDR1 SGHKS and CDR2 YYEKEE (reference sequence). The V and J ends lost 0 bases and 1 base respectively, with 11 bases between them. The CDR3 has 15 residues.

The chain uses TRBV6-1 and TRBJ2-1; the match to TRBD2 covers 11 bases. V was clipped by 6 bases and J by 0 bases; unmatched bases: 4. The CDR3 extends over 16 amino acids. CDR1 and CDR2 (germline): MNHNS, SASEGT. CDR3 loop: CASSTTSGSSYNEQFF. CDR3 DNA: TGTGCCAGCAGCACCACTAGCGGGAGCTCCTACAATGAGCAGTTCTTC.

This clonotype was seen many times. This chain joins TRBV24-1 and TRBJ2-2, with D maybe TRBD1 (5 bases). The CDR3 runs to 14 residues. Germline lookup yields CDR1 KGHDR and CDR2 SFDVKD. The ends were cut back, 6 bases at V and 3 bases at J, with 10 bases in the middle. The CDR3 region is CATSQGRDTGELFF. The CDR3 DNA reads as TGTGCCACCAGTCAGGGCAGAGACACCGGGGAGCTGTTTTTT.